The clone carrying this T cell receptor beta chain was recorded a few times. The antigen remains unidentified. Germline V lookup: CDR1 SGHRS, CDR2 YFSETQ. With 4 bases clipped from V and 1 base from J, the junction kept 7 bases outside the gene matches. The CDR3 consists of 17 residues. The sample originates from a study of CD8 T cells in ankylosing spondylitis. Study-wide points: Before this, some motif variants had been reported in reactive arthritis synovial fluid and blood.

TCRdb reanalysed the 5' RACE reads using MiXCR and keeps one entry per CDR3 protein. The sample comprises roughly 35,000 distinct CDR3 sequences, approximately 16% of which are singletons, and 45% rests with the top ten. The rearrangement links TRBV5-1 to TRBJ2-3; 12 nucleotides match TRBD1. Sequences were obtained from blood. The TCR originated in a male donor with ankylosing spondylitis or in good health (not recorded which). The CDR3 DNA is TGCGCCAGCAGCATGGGACAGGGGGCAATTGGCACAGATACGCAGTATTTT. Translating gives CASSMGQGAIGTDTQYF.